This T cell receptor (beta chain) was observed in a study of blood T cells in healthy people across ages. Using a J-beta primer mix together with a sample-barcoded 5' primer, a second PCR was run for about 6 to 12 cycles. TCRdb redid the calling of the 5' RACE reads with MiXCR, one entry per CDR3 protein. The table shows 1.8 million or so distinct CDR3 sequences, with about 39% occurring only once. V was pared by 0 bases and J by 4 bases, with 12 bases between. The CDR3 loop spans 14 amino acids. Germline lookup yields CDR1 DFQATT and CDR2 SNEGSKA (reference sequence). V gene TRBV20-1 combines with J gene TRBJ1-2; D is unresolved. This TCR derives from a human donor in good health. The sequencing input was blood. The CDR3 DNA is TGCAGTGCTAGAGACCGAAGGCGGTCCTATGGCTACACCTTC. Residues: CSARDRRRSYGYTF.